The T cell receptor beta chain under discussion was sequenced for a study of T cells after yellow fever vaccination. Study summary: The fractions with low cell numbers were processed using SMART-Seq v4 Ultra Low Input.

TCRdb analysed the 5' RACE reads with MiXCR anew, one entry per CDR3 protein. The sample includes 450,000 to 550,000 distinct CDR3 sequences, 20% to 25% of them seen just once. This clonotype has a count of ten or more. Sample: PBMCs, taken approximately 22 days after the first yellow fever vaccination. This receptor was identified in a man younger than 35 who received the YFV17D yellow fever vaccine.

CDR3 sequence reads: CASSLDQGIYNEQFF. The CDR3 region has the DNA TGCGCCAGCAGCTTGGACCAGGGGATCTACAATGAGCAGTTCTTC. J is TRBJ2-1 and V is TRBV5-1, with D maybe TRBD1 (6 bases). Deletions cut 0 bases from V and 3 bases from J, with 10 bases between. The germline CDR1 and CDR2 sequences are SGHRS and YFSETQ. The CDR3 is 15 amino acids.